A single sample gave rise to the 3 T cell receptor beta chains below, sequenced in a study of T-cell reconstitution after alpha-beta-depleted transplantation in children. Unique molecular identifiers were incorporated into the prepared TCRbeta library. TCRdb called the PCR reads again in MiXCR, with one record for every CDR3 protein. The sample has almost 400,000 distinct CDR3 sequences; roughly 22% are singletons. The sample was PBMCs from the stem cell graft donor, taken from the stem cell graft. Every receptor here comes from a human donor who donated a stem cell graft to a child with acute myeloid leukemia.

The rearrangement joins TRBV5-1 to TRBJ1-3, with D perhaps TRBD1 (6 bases). Deletions cut 0 bases from V and 0 bases from J, with 10 bases between. This CDR3 has 16 amino acids. Germline V CDR1 and CDR2: SGHRS, YFSETQ. The CDR3 protein is CASSLAGDPSGNTIYF. The CDR3 DNA reads TGCGCCAGCAGCTTGGCAGGGGACCCCTCTGGAAACACCATATATTTT. The whole variable domain, filled in from reference TRBV5-1 and TRBJ1-3, reads KAGVTQTPRYLIKTRGQQVTLSCSPISGHRSVSWYQQTPGQGLQFLFEYFSETQRNKGNFPGRFSGRQFSNSRSEMNVSTLELGDSALYLCASSLAGDPSGNTIYFGEGSWLTVV.

The chain employs TRBV29-1 and TRBJ1-4; unclear D gene. V was cut by 3 bases and J by 8 bases, with 7 bases left in between. This CDR3 is built from 11 residues. The germline CDR1 and CDR2 sequences are SQVTM and ANQGSEA. The CDR3 DNA is TGCAGCGTTGAGTCGGGGGAAAAACTGTTTTTT. It translates to CSVESGEKLFF.

This sequence joins TRBV4-2 and TRBJ2-3, with 9 bases aligning to TRBD2. V shed 0 bases and J 4 bases; nucleotides not matched to a gene: 8. Looked up from germline, CDR1 is LGHNA and CDR2 is YNFKEQ. The CDR3 spans 17 residues. The CDR3: CASSQDLSGSFADTQYF. The DNA for the CDR3 is TGTGCCAGCAGCCAAGATCTTAGCGGGAGCTTTGCAGATACGCAGTATTTT.